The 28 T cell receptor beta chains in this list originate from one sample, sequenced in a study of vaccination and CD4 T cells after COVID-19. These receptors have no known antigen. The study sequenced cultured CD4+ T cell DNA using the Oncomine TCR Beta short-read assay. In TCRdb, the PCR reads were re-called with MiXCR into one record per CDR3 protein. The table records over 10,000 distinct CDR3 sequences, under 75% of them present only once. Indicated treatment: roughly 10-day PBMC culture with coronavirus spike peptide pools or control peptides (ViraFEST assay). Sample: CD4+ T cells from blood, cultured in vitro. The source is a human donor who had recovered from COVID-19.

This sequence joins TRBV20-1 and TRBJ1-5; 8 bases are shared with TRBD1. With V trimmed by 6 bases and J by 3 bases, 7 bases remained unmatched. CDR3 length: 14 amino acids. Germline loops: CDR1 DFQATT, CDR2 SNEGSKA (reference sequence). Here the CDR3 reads CSAPGQDFNQPQHF. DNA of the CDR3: TGCAGTGCCCCGGGACAGGATTTCAATCAGCCCCAGCATTTT.

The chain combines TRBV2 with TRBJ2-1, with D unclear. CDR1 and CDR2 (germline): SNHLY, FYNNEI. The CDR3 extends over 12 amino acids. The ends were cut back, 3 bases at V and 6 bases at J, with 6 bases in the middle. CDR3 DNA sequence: TGTGCCAGCAGTGATCGGGCCAATGAGCAGTTCTTC. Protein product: CASSDRANEQFF.

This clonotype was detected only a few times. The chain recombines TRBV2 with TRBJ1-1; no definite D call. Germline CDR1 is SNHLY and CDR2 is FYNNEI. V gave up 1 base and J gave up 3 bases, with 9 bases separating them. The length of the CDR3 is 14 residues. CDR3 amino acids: CASSEEGGDTEAFF. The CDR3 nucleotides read TGTGCCAGCAGTGAAGAGGGAGGCGACACTGAAGCTTTCTTT.

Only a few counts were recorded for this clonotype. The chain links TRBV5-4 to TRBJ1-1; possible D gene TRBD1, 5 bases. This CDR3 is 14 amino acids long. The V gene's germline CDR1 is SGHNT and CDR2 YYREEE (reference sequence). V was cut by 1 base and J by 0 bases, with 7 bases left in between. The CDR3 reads CASSLRTMNTEAFF. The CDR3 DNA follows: TGTGCCAGCAGCTTGCGGACAATGAACACTGAAGCTTTCTTT.

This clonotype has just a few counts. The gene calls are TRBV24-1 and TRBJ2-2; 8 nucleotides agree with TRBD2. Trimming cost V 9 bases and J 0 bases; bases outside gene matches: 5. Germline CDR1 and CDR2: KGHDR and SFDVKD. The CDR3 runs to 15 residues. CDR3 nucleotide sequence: TGTGCCACCGGGACCGGGGGGGCGAACACCGGGGAGCTGTTTTTT. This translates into CATGTGGANTGELFF.

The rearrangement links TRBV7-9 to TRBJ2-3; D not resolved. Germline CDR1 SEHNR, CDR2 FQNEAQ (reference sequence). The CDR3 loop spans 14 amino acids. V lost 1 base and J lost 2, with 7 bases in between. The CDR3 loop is CASSLGLSTDTQYF. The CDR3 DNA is TGTGCCAGCAGCTTAGGGCTCTCCACAGATACGCAGTATTTT.

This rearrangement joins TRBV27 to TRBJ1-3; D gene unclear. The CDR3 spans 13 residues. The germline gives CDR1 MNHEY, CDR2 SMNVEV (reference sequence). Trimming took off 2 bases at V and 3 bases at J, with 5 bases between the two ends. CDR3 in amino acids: CASSLLRGNTIYF. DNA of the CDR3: TGTGCCAGCAGTTTACTCCGTGGAAACACCATATATTTT.

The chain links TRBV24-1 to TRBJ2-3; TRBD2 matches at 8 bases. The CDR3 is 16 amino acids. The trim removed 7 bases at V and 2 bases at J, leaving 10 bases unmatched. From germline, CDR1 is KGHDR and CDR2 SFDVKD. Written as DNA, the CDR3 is TGTGCCACCAGCGACCCCGGGGGGGCCACCACAGATACGCAGTATTTT. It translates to CATSDPGGATTDTQYF.

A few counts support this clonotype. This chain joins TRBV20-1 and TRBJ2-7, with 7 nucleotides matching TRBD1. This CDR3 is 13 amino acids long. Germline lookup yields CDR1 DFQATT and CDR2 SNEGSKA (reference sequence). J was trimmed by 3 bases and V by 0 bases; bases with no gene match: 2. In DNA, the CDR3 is TGCAGTGCTAGAGAAGGGGGCATCTACGAGCAGTACTTC. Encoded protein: CSAREGGIYEQYF.

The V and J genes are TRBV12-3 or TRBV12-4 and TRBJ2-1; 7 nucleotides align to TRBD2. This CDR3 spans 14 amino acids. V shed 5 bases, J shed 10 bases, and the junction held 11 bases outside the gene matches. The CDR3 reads CASSARTRQGEQFF. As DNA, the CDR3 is TGTGCCAGCAGTGCACGGACTAGGCAGGGCGAGCAGTTCTTC.

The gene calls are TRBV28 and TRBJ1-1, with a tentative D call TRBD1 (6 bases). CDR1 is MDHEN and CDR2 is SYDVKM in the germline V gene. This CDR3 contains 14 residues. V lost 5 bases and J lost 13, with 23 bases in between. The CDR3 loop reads CASSLYATMGQGFF. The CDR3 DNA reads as TGTGCCAGCAGTCTCTACGCGACCATGGGACAAGGTTTCTTT.

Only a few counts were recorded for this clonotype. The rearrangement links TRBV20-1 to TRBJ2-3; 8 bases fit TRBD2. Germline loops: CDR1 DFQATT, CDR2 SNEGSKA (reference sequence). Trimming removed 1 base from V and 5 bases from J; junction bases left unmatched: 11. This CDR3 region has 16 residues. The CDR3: CSARVVAGLREDTQYF. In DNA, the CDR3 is TGCAGTGCTAGAGTGGTAGCGGGACTCCGAGAAGATACGCAGTATTTT.

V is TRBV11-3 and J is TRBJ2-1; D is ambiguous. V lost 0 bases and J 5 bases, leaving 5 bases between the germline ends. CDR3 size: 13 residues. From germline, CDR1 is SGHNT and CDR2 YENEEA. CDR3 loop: CASSLDSDNEQFF. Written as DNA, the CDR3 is TGTGCCAGCAGCTTAGACAGTGACAATGAGCAGTTCTTC. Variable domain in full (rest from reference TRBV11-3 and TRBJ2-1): EAGVVQSPRYKIIEKKQPVAFWCNPISGHNTLYWYLQNLGQGPELLIRYENEEAVDDSQLPKDRFSAERLKGVDSTLKIQPAELGDSAVYLCASSLDSDNEQFFGPGTRLTVL.

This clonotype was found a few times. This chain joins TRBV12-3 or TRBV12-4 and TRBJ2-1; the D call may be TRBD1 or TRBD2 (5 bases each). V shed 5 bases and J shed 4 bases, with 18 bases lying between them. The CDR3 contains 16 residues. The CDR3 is CASSREGAKIYNEQFF. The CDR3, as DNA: TGTGCCAGCAGTCGGGAAGGGGCGAAGATTTACAATGAGCAGTTCTTC.

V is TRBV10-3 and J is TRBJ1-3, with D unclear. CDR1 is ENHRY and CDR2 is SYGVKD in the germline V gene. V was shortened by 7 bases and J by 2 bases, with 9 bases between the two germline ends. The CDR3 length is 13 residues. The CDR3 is CAINDPPGNTIYF. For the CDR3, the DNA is TGTGCCATCAACGACCCCCCTGGAAACACCATATATTTT.

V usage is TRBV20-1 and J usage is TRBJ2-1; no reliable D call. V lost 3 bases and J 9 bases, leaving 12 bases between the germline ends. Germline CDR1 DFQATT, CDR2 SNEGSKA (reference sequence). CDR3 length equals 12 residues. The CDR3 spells CSARGFSGEQFF. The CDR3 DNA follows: TGCAGTGCTAGGGGTTTTTCGGGTGAGCAGTTCTTC.

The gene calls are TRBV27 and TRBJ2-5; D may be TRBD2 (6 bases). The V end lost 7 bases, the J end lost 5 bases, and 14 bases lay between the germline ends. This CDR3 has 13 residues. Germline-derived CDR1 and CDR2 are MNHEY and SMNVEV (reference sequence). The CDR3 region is CASTRLVGETQYF. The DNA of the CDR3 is TGTGCCAGCACCCGACTAGTAGGGGAGACCCAGTACTTC.

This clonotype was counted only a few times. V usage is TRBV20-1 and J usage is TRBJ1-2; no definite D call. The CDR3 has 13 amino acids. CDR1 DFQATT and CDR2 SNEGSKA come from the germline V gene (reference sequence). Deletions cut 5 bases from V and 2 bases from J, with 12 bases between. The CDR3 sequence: CSALDSWNYGYTF. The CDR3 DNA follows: TGCAGTGCTTTAGACTCTTGGAACTATGGCTACACCTTC.

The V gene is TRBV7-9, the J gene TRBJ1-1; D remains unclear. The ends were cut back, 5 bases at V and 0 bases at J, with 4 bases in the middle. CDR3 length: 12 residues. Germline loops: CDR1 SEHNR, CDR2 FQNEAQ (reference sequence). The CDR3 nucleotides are TGTGCCAGCAGCCTTATGAACACTGAAGCTTTCTTT. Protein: CASSLMNTEAFF.

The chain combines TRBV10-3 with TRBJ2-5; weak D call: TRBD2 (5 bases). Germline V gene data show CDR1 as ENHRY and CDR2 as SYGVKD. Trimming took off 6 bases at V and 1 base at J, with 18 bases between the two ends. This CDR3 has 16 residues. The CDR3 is CAIRDSLEGGQETQYF. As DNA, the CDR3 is TGTGCCATCAGGGATTCACTAGAAGGAGGCCAAGAGACCCAGTACTTC.

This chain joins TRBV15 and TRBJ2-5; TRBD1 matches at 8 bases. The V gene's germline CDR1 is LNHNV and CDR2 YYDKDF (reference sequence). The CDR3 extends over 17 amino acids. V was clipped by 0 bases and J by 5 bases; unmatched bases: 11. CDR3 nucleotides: TGTGCCACCAGCAGAGACGTAACAGGGGGATTTTGGGAGACCCAGTACTTC. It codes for CATSRDVTGGFWETQYF.

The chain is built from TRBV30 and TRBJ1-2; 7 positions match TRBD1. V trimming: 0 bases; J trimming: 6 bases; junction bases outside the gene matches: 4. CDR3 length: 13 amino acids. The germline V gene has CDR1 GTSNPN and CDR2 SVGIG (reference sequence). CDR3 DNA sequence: TGTGCCTGGAGTGTACAAGGGGGCGATGGCTACACCTTC. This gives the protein CAWSVQGGDGYTF.

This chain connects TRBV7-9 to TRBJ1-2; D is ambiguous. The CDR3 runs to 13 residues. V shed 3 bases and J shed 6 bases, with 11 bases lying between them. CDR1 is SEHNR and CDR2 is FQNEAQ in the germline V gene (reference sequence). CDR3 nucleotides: TGTGCCAGCAGCTTCGGAGTTGGCGATGGCTACACCTTC. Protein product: CASSFGVGDGYTF.

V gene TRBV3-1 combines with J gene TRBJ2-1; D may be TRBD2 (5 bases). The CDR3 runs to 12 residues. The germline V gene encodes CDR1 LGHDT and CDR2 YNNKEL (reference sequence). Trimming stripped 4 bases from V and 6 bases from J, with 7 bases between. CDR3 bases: TGTGCCAGCAGCCCGAGCGGCAATGAGCAGTTCTTC. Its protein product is CASSPSGNEQFF.

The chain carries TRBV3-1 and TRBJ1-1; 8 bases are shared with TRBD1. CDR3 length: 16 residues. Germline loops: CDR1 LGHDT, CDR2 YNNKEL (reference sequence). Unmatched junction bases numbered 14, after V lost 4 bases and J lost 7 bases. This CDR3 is CASSPYSNRGESEAFF. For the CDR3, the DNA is TGTGCCAGCAGCCCCTACTCTAACAGGGGGGAGAGTGAAGCTTTCTTT.

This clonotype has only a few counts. CDR3 region: CASTGTGGADGYTF. Written as DNA, the CDR3 is TGTGCCAGCACCGGGACAGGGGGCGCGGATGGCTACACCTTC. V gene TRBV27 combines with J gene TRBJ1-2; 12 positions match TRBD1. Germline V gene lookup returns CDR1 MNHEY and CDR2 SMNVEV (reference sequence). V lost 7 bases to trimming and J lost 6 bases; unmatched junction nucleotides: 6. This CDR3 has 14 amino acids.

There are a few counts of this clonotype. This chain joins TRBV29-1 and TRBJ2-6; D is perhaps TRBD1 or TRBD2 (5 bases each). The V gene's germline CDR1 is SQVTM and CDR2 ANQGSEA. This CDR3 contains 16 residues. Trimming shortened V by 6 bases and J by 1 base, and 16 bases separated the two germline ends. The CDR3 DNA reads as TGCAGCGTGAGGACACCCCCGGGGTCTGGGGCCAACGTCCTGACTTTC. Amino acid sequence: CSVRTPPGSGANVLTF.

This chain's CDR3 is CASSHREASGNTIYF. The DNA for the CDR3 is TGTGCCAGCAGCCACAGGGAAGCCTCTGGAAACACCATATATTTT. The gene calls are TRBV6-1 and TRBJ1-3; weak D call: TRBD1 (6 bases). From germline, CDR1 is MNHNS and CDR2 SASEGT. This CDR3 comprises 15 residues. Deletions cut 6 bases from V and 0 bases from J, with 12 bases between.